This TCR beta chain is drawn from a study of OX40 agonist ivuxolimab in advanced cancers. Study in general: Partial responses were achieved by three patients: one hepatocellular carcinoma, two cutaneous melanoma. Study conclusions and caveats: Antigen specificity was not determined for the expanded peripheral T cells.

Of note for this clone: The antigen is undetermined.

Deletions cut 5 bases from V and 6 bases from J, with 17 bases between. The CDR3 is 14 residues long. Germline V gene data show CDR1 as MNHEY and CDR2 as SVGAGI. Repertoires were generated with immunoSEQ multiplex PCR, while TCRdb's copy carries only in-frame clones and drops some. This repertoire shows 40,000 to 55,000 clones, less than 95% found once; its top ten account for over 12%. The V call is TRBV6-5, the J call TRBJ2-7; D is perhaps TRBD2 (5 bases). Sequenced material: CD4+ or CD8+ T cells sorted from blood, taken in a trial of the OX40 agonist ivuxolimab. The clonotype was recovered from an adult with an advanced solid tumor such as melanoma, head and neck, liver or kidney cancer. CDR3 DNA sequence: TGTGCCAGCAGTACTACTCCCGGCGGGCGCGAGCAGTACTTC. This gives the protein CASSTTPGGREQYF.